This TCR beta chain was captured in a study of CD8+ T cells in alopecia areata. Per germline, CDR1 KGHSH and CDR2 LQKENI. The length of the CDR3 is 16 residues. J lost 2 bases, V lost 1 base, and 3 bases had no gene match. Sequencing used cDNA as its template, made by extracting RNA and reverse transcribing it. Clones were read by immunoSEQ multiplex PCR, and TCRdb kept only the in-frame ones, dropping some. The sample holds 150,000 or so clones, around 54% seen once. This TCR came from a human donor in good health. The V gene is TRBV18, the J gene TRBJ2-3; 10 bases are shared with TRBD2. The sample was CD4+ T cells sorted from blood. Here the CDR3 reads CASSPLAGGPTDTQYF. The CDR3 DNA follows: TGTGCCAGCTCACCACTAGCGGGAGGTCCCACAGATACGCAGTATTTT.